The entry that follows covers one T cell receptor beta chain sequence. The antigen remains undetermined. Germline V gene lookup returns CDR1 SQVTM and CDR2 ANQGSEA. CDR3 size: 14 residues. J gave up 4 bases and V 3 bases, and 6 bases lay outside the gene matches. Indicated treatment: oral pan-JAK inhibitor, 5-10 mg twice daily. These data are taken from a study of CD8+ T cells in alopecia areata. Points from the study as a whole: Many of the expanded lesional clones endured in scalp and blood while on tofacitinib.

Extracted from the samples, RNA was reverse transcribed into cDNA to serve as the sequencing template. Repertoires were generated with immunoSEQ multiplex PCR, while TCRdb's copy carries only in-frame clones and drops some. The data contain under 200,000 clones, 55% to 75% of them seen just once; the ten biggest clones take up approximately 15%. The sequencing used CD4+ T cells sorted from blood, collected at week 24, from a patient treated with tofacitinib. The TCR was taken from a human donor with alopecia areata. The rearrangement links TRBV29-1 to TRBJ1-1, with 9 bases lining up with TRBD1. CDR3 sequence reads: CSVEGGQGFTEAFF. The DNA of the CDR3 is TGCAGCGTTGAGGGCGGACAGGGGTTCACTGAAGCTTTCTTT.